The text below deals with one T cell receptor (beta chain). The data are from a study of blood T cell repertoires in COVID-19. Participant reports of clinical history set cohort assignment. Repertoires were generated with immunoSEQ multiplex PCR, while TCRdb's copy carries only in-frame clones and drops some. This table has roughly 250,000 clones, roughly 86% appearing once. V lost 5 bases to trimming and J lost 2 bases; unmatched junction nucleotides: 18. The germline V gene encodes CDR1 LNHNV and CDR2 YYDKDF (reference sequence). The CDR3 runs to 19 residues. This chain joins TRBV15 and TRBJ2-7; 10 nucleotides align to TRBD2. Sequencing was carried out using PBMCs or T cells enriched from blood (not recorded which). The sequence was collected from a woman aged 40 to 49 with acute COVID-19. CDR3 bases: TGTGCCACCAGCTCGAGCATTGGTGGGCCGGGACTAGCGACCTACGAGCAGTACTTC. Translating it yields CATSSSIGGPGLATYEQYF.